These 9 T cell receptor beta chains share one sample of origin, sequenced in a study of CD8 T cells in Susac syndrome. An amount of RNA that ranged from roughly 0.5 to 1 ug was reverse transcribed with random hexamers. Via MiXCR, TCRdb re-called the immunoSEQ multiplex PCR reads, giving one row per CDR3 protein. The top ten clones hold 0.21% of a sample with some 300,000 distinct CDR3 sequences, approximately 85% of them seen once. Sample: CD8+ T cells from PBMCs. The receptors shown here come from a human donor with multiple sclerosis.

The chain has TRBV20-1 and TRBJ1-5; perhaps TRBD1 as D (5 bases). The germline V gene encodes CDR1 DFQATT and CDR2 SNEGSKA (reference sequence). The V and J ends lost 0 bases and 3 bases respectively, with 9 bases between them. This CDR3 is built from 14 residues. CDR3 nucleotide sequence: TGCAGTGCTAGAGAGCCGGGACTCAATCAGCCCCAGCATTTT. Its translation is CSAREPGLNQPQHF.

The chain is built from TRBV6-2 or TRBV6-3 and TRBJ2-7, with 9 positions matching TRBD1. The ends lost 2 bases at V and 0 bases at J; junction bases unmatched: 5. Germline lookup yields CDR1 MNHEY and CDR2 SVGEGT. CDR3 length: 16 residues. The CDR3 DNA reads as TGTGCCAGCAGTTACGGACAGGGGATAGACTCCTACGAGCAGTACTTC. It specifies CASSYGQGIDSYEQYF.

This clonotype was found once. The chain carries TRBV28 and TRBJ2-2; 7 bases line up with TRBD1. CDR3 length: 16 amino acids. Germline V gives CDR1 MDHEN, CDR2 SYDVKM. Trimming took 8 bases from V and 0 from J; bases not matched to a gene: 9. The CDR3 sequence is CASRSGTATNTGELFF. As DNA, the CDR3 is TGTGCCAGCCGATCCGGGACAGCTACGAACACCGGGGAGCTGTTTTTT.

The chain uses TRBV11-2 and TRBJ2-6, with D perhaps assigned TRBD1 or TRBD2 (5 bases each). The length of the CDR3 is 15 residues. V was trimmed by 6 bases and J by 2 bases, leaving 11 bases between them. CDR1 and CDR2 from the germline V gene are SGHAT and FQNNGV. The CDR3 DNA sequence: TGTGCCAGCAGAAAAATGGGGGCTGGGGCCAACGTCCTGACTTTC. Translation: CASRKMGAGANVLTF.

The chain carries TRBV5-6 and TRBJ2-7; D is undetermined. Trimming cost V 0 bases and J 3 bases, with 10 bases left between them. This CDR3 is 14 amino acids long. CDR1 is SGHDT and CDR2 is YYEEEE in the germline V gene. This chain's CDR3 is CASSLGAQIYEQYF. The CDR3 coding sequence is TGTGCCAGCAGCTTGGGGGCCCAAATCTACGAGCAGTACTTC.

The V gene is TRBV5-4, the J gene TRBJ1-1; 8 bases match TRBD1. The V gene end was trimmed by 4 bases and the J gene end by 1 base; junction bases not matched to a gene: 3. This CDR3 is built from 14 residues. Germline V gives CDR1 SGHNT, CDR2 YYREEE (reference sequence). The CDR3 sequence: CASSKGQGNTEAFF. In DNA form, the CDR3 reads TGTGCCAGCAGCAAAGGACAGGGGAACACTGAAGCTTTCTTT.

The J gene is TRBJ1-5, the V gene TRBV2; D possibly corresponds to TRBD1 (5 bases). In germline, CDR1 is SNHLY, CDR2 FYNNEI. This CDR3 contains 13 residues. V lost 7 bases and J lost 6, with 13 bases in between. CDR3 in amino acids: CASTPKGSQPQHF. In DNA, the CDR3 is TGTGCCAGCACCCCGAAGGGGAGTCAGCCCCAGCATTTT.

This sequence joins TRBV30 and TRBJ1-1; unclear D gene. The CDR3 spans 10 residues. Trimming pared 5 bases from V and 8 bases from J, leaving 9 bases between. Germline V lookup: CDR1 GTSNPN, CDR2 SVGIG (reference sequence). In DNA form, the CDR3 reads TGTGCCTGGGCAAATCCGGAAGCTTTCTTT. It is translated as CAWANPEAFF.

This chain joins TRBV6-5 and TRBJ2-7; 7 nucleotides align to TRBD1. The V and J ends lost 10 bases and 4 bases, in that order; junction bases with no gene match: 4. Germline CDR1 reads MNHEY; CDR2 reads SVGAGI. The CDR3 runs 11 residues. The chain's CDR3 is CATVTGYEQYF. The CDR3 bases are TGTGCCACCGTGACAGGGTACGAGCAGTACTTC.